A selection of T cell receptor beta chains follows, all from one sample in a study of T cell responses to AZD1222 COVID-19 vaccine. This table comes from immunoSEQ multiplex PCR, and its TCRdb copy is limited to in-frame clones, with some not included. The table records under 30,000 clones, 86% of them present only once. The sample consisted of peripheral blood, taken 28 days after the second AZD1222 dose. These TCRs come from an adult who received the AZD1222 COVID-19 vaccine. Both conserved end residues are part of each CDR3. The D gene is left open where the match is weak. Only some rows state a clone size, as once, few, many or a class for expanded clones.

abundance	d_gene	v_gene	j_gene	CDR3nt	CDR3aa
NA	NA	TRBV27	TRBJ2-1	TGTGCCAGCAGTTTATCGGCGTACAATGAGCAGTTCTTC	CASSLSAYNEQFF
NA	NA	TRBV30	TRBJ1-2	TGTGCCTGGAGTGCACAGACAAGCTATGGCTACACCTTC	CAWSAQTSYGYTF
NA	NA	TRBV10-3	TRBJ1-2	TGTGCCATCAGTGAGTCGGCGACATCGGGGGGCTACACCTTC	CAISESATSGGYTF
few	NA	TRBV2	TRBJ1-2	TGTGCCAGCAGCGATCCCGGGACGTATTATGGCTACACCTTC	CASSDPGTYYGYTF
NA	TRBD2	TRBV19	TRBJ2-1	TGTGCCAGTAGTTCATCCGGGACTACCGAGGACAATGAGCAGTTCTTC	CASSSSGTTEDNEQFF
NA	TRBD1	TRBV6-5	TRBJ1-1	TGTGCCAGCAGTTACTCGACAGGGGGCACTGAAGCTTTCTTT	CASSYSTGGTEAFF
NA	NA	TRBV2	TRBJ1-6	TGTGCCAGCTTTCCGGACAGAAATAATTCACCCCTCCACTTT	CASFPDRNNSPLHF
NA	NA	TRBV21-1	TRBJ2-7	TGTGCCAGCACCTTGTGGGACAGAAAAGCCTACGAGCAGTACTTC	CASTLWDRKAYEQYF
NA	NA	TRBV3-1/TRBV3-2	TRBJ1-2	TGTGCCAGCAGCCAAGATCCTGACCCCCTATCAGGTGGCTACACCTTC	CASSQDPDPLSGGYTF
NA	NA	TRBV6-6	TRBJ1-2	TGTGCCAGCAGCCCGGACTATGGCTACACCTTC	CASSPDYGYTF
NA	TRBD2	TRBV3-1/TRBV3-2	TRBJ2-7	TGTGCCAGCAGCCATCCCAAGGGTAGCGGGACCCCCTACGAGCAGTACTTC	CASSHPKGSGTPYEQYF
NA	TRBD1	TRBV30	TRBJ2-7	TGTGCCTGGAGCCCTCGGGACAGGGTTGGGGAGCAGTACTTC	CAWSPRDRVGEQYF
NA	TRBD2	TRBV20-1	TRBJ2-7	TGCAGTGCTAGTACTAGCGGGGGTTACGAGCAGTACTTC	CSASTSGGYEQYF
few	NA	TRBV18	TRBJ1-2	TGTGCCAGCTCAGATGGGGAAGTCTATGGCTACACCTTC	CASSDGEVYGYTF
NA	NA	TRBV4-1	TRBJ2-2	TGCGCCAGCAGCCAAGAAGGGCACACCGGGGAGCTGTTTTTT	CASSQEGHTGELFF
once	TRBD2	TRBV6-5	TRBJ2-5	TGTGCCAGCAGCGGGACTAGCGGGGGGGCGAAGACCCAGTACTTC	CASSGTSGGAKTQYF
once	NA	TRBV18	TRBJ1-1	TGTGCCAGCTCACCACCTGCACACTTCGGGGGTGAAGCTTTCTTT	CASSPPAHFGGEAFF
NA	NA	TRBV18	TRBJ1-1	TGTGCCAGCTCATCGAGCGAAGGGACAGAAGCTTTCTTT	CASSSSEGTEAFF
NA	NA	TRBV7-2	TRBJ1-2	TGTGCCAGCAGCGTACAGGCGCCTACCTATGGCTACACCTTC	CASSVQAPTYGYTF
NA	TRBD2	TRBV7-3	TRBJ2-1	TGTGCCAGCAGCTTAATCCCCCTAGCGGGGGGAACCTACAATGAGCAGTTCTTC	CASSLIPLAGGTYNEQFF
NA	TRBD2	TRBV5-1	TRBJ2-7	TGCGCCAGCAGCTCAAGCGGGGGCATCGATGAGCAGTACTTC	CASSSSGGIDEQYF
NA	NA	TRBV7-2	TRBJ2-7	TGTGCCAGCAGCTTAGTAGGGGCGGGTTCCTACGAGCAGTACTTC	CASSLVGAGSYEQYF
NA	NA	TRBV14	TRBJ2-5	TGTGCCAGCAGCTTTAAAGAGACCCAGTACTTC	CASSFKETQYF
NA	TRBD2	TRBV28	TRBJ2-7	TGTGCCAGCCGGAGAGGGACTAGCAACGAGCAGTACTTC	CASRRGTSNEQYF
NA	TRBD2	TRBV19	TRBJ2-2	TGTGCCAGTGCCACCCTGCTAGCGGGGAACACCGGGGAGCTGTTTTTT	CASATLLAGNTGELFF
NA	NA	TRBV28	TRBJ1-1	TGTGCCAGCAGCCCAGGAGGGGGGGACGCTTTCTTT	CASSPGGGDAFF